This TCR beta chain was profiled in a study of blood T cell repertoires in COVID-19. Study overall: Donors in the United States, Italy and Spain gave samples during acute or convalescent COVID-19. PBMCs, B-cell-depleted T cells, or T cells were the source of the cDNA or gDNA that made up the material.

The length of the CDR3 is 12 residues. CDR1 is SGHTA and CDR2 is FQGNSA in the germline V gene. Trimming removed 4 bases from V and 3 bases from J, with 5 bases in between. This clone was recorded once. Authors' processing steps: Amplifying reference gene primers gave estimates of nucleated cell counts. The repertoire was sequenced with immunoSEQ multiplex PCR; TCRdb's copy has only in-frame clones and lacks some. The V and J calls and the clone size are those of that table, but D and trimming were determined from the DNA. Counted here are tens of thousands of clones, roughly four fifths occurring once; the ten biggest clones make up roughly an eighth.

Sequencing used peripheral blood. This chain joins TRBV7-2 and TRBJ2-3; D not certain. This clonotype originated in a human donor with acute or convalescent COVID-19. The donor label of this sample is uncertain. DNA of the CDR3: TGTGCCAGCAGCTCCTCTACAGATACGCAGTATTTT. Translated, it gives CASSSSTDTQYF.